This T cell receptor beta chain was recorded in a study of T-cell reconstitution after alpha-beta-depleted transplantation in children. The germline V and J ends were trimmed by 7 bases and 8 bases, with 17 bases remaining between them. The CDR3 consists of 14 residues. Germline-derived CDR1 and CDR2 are SGHTA and FQGNSA. Library preparation (for TCRbeta) was performed with unique molecular identifiers. TCRdb independently ran MiXCR on the PCR reads; one entry per CDR3 protein. The table lists hundreds of thousands of distinct CDR3 sequences, 16% of them singletons, with over 0.95% in the top ten. The chain employs TRBV7-2 and TRBJ2-2; D is unresolved. This receptor was identified in a human donor who donated a stem cell graft to a child with acute myeloid leukemia. The sequencing here drew on PBMCs from the stem cell graft donor, taken from the stem cell graft. The CDR3 here is CASTQRRRPGELFF. The CDR3 DNA sequence: TGTGCCAGCACTCAAAGACGCAGGCCGGGGGAGCTGTTTTTT.